What follows describes a single TCR beta chain. This sample stems from a study of cytomegalovirus exposure and HLA in healthy donors. In nominal health when sampled, donors likely had unrecorded immune exposures nonetheless. PCR amplification relied on 60 Vbeta primers (plus 13 Jbeta primers). Libraries were prepared by immunoSEQ multiplex PCR; TCRdb keeps only in-frame clonotypes and omits some of them. The sample contains about 130,000 clones, 80% of which appear only once. The TCR was taken from a man aged 25-45 years in good health and CMV-seropositive. Sequencing was done on a sample of PBMCs.

The CDR3, as DNA: TGTGCCAGCAGCACCTTCGGGGACACTGAAGCTTTCTTT. Protein product: CASSTFGDTEAFF. The rearrangement uses TRBV5-4 and TRBJ1-1; D is unresolved. Germline CDR1 and CDR2: SGHNT and YYREEE (reference sequence). The germline V and J ends were trimmed by 4 bases and 3 bases, with 10 bases remaining between them. The CDR3 loop spans 13 amino acids.